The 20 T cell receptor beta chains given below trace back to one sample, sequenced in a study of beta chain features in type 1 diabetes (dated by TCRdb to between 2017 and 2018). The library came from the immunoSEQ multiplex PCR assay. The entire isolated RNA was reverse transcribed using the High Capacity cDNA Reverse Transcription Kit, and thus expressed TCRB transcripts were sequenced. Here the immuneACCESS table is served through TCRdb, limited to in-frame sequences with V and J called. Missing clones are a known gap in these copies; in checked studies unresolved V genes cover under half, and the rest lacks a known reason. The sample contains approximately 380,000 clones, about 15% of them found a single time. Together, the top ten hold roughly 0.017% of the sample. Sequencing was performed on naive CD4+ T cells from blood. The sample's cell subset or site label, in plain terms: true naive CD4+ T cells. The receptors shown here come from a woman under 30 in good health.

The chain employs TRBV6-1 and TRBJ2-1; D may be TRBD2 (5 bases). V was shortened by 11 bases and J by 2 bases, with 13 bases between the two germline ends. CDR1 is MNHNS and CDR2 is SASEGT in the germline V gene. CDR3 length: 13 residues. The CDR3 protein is CAADRETYNEQFF. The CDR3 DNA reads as TGTGCCGCTGACCGGGAAACCTACAATGAGCAGTTCTTC.

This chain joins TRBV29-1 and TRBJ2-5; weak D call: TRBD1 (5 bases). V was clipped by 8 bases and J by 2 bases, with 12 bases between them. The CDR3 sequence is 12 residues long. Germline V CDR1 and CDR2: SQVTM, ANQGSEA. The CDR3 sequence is CSPTTAQETQYF. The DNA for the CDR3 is TGCAGCCCAACGACAGCGCAAGAGACCCAGTACTTC.

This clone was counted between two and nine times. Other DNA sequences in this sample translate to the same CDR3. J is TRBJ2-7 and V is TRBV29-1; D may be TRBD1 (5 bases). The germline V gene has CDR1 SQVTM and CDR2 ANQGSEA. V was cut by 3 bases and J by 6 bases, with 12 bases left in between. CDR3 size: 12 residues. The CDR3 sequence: CSVDRGSSEQYF. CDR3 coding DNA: TGCAGCGTTGATAGGGGATCTAGCGAGCAGTACTTC.

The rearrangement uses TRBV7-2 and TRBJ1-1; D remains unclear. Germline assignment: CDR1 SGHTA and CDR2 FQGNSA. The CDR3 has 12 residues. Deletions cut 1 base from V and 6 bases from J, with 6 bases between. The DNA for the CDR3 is TGTGCCAGCAGCTTAGGGGCGCCTGAAGCTTTCTTT. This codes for CASSLGAPEAFF.

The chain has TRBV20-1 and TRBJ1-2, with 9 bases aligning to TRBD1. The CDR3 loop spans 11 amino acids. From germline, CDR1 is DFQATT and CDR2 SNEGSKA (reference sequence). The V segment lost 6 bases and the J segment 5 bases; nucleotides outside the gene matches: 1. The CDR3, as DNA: TGCAGTGCAGGACAGGGGTATGGCTACACCTTC. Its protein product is CSAGQGYGYTF.

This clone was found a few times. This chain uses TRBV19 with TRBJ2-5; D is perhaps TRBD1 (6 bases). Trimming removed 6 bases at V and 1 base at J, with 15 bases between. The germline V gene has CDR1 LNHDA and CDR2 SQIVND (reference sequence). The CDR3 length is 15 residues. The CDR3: CASSQRQVLQETQYF. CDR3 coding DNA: TGTGCCAGTAGCCAAAGACAGGTCCTCCAAGAGACCCAGTACTTC.

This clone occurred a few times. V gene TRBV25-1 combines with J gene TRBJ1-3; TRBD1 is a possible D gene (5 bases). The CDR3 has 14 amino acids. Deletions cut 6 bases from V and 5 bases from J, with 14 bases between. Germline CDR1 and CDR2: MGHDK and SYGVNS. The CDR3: CASSGRQGRNTIYF. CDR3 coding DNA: TGTGCCAGCAGCGGCCGGCAGGGAAGAAACACCATATATTTT.

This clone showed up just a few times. DNA for the CDR3: TGCAGCGTTGATCGGGTCCGCAGACCAAACACTGAAGCTTTCTTT. It codes for CSVDRVRRPNTEAFF. The chain joins TRBV29-1 to TRBJ1-1, with D hard to call. Germline CDR1 is SQVTM and CDR2 is ANQGSEA. Trimming removed 3 bases at V and 2 bases at J, with 16 bases between. This CDR3 is 15 amino acids long. Drawing the rest from reference TRBV29-1 and TRBJ1-1, the complete variable domain is SAVISQKPSRDICQRGTSLTIQCQVDSQVTMMFWYRQQPGQSLTLIATANQGSEATYESGFVIDKFPISRPNLTFSTLTVSNMSPEDSSIYLCSVDRVRRPNTEAFFGQGTRLTVV.

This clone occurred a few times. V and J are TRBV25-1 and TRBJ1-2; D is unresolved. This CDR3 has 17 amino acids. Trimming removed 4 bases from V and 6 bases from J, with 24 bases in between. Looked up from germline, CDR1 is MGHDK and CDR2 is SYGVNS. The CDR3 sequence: CASSVFESEGDSDGYTF. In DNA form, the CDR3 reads TGTGCCAGCAGTGTATTTGAATCGGAGGGAGATTCAGATGGCTACACCTTC.

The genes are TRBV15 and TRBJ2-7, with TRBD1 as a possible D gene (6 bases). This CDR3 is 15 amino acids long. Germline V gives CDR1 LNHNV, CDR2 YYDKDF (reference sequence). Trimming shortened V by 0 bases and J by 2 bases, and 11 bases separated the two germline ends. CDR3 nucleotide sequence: TGTGCCACCAGCAGAGAGGGGGCTCCGACCTACGAGCAGTACTTC. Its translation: CATSREGAPTYEQYF.

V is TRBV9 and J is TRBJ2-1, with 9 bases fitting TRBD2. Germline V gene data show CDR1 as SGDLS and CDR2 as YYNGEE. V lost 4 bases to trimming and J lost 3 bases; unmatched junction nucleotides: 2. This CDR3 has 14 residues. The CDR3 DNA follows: TGTGCCAGCAGCCTTAGCGGGGGCTACAATGAGCAGTTCTTC. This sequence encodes CASSLSGGYNEQFF.

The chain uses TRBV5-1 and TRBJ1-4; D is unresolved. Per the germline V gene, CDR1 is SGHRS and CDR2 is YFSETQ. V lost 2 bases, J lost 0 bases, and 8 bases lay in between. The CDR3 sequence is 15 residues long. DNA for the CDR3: TGCGCCAGCAGCTTAACAAGTGCAACTAATGAAAAACTGTTTTTT. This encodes CASSLTSATNEKLFF.

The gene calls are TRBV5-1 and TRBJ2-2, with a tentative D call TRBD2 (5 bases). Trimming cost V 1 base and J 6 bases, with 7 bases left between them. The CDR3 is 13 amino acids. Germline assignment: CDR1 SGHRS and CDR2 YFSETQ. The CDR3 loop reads CASSLREPGELFF. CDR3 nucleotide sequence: TGCGCCAGCAGCTTGAGGGAGCCCGGGGAGCTGTTTTTT.

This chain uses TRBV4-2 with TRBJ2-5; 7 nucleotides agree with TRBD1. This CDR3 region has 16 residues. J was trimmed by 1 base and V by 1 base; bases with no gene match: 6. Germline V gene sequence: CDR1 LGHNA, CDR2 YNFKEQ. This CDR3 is CASSQAEGATQETQYF. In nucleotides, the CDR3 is TGTGCCAGCAGCCAAGCAGAGGGGGCTACCCAAGAGACCCAGTACTTC.

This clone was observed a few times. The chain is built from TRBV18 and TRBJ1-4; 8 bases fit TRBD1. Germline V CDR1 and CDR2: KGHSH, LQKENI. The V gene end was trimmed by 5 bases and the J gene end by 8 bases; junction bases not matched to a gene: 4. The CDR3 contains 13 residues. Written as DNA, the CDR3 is TGTGCCAGCTCAGGACAGGGTGAAGAAAAACTGTTTTTT. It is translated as CASSGQGEEKLFF.

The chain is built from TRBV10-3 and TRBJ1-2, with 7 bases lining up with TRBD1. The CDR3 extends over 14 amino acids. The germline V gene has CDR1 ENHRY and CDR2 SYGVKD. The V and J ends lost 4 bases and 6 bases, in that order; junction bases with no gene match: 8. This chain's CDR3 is CAISGRAGGDGYTF. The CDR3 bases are TGTGCCATCAGTGGAAGGGCAGGGGGAGATGGCTACACCTTC.

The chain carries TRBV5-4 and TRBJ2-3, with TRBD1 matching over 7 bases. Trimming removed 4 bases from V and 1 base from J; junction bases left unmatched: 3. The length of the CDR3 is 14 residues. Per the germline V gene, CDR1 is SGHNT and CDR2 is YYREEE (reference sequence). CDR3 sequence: CASSHGQGTDTQYF. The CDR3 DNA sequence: TGTGCCAGCAGCCACGGACAGGGCACAGATACGCAGTATTTT.

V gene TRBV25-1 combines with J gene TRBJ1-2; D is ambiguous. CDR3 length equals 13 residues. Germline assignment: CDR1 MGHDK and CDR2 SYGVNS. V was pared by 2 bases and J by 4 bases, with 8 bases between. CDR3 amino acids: CASSERESYGYTF. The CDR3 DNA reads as TGTGCCAGCAGTGAACGGGAGAGCTATGGCTACACCTTC.

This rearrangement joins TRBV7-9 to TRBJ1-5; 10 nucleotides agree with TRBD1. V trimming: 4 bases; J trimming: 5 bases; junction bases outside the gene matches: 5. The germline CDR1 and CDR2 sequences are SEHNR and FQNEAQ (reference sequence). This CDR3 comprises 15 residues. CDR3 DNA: TGTGCCAGCAGCTCGTATGGGACAGGGGATCAGCCCCAGCATTTT. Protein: CASSSYGTGDQPQHF.

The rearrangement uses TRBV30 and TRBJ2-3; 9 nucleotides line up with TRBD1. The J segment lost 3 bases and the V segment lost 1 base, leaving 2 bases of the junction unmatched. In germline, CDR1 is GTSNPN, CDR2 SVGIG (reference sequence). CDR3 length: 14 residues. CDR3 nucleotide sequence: TGTGCCTGGAGTGACAGGGGGCTGACAGATACGCAGTATTTT. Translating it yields CAWSDRGLTDTQYF.